This T cell receptor (beta chain) was identified in a study of blood T cell repertoires in COVID-19. Overall study: PBMCs, B-cell-depleted T cells, or T cells were the source of the cDNA or gDNA that made up the material.

A few counts support this clone. Per the authors' pipeline: Reference gene primers were amplified, and this amplification served to estimate nucleated cell counts. Sequenced by immunoSEQ multiplex PCR; TCRdb stores in-frame clones only, minus some. The D gene and trimming were derived from the DNA, and the V and J assignments and clone size from that table. Among some 150,000 clones listed, 86% were seen once. Study members were between roughly 18 and 89 years old and lived in approximately 25 US regions. Recovered Cohort 3 donors showed two negative PCRs, clearance, or symptom resolution. The CDR3 runs 18 residues. The germline CDR1 and CDR2 sequences are ENHRY and SYGVKD. V lost 0 bases and J lost 0, with 15 bases in between.

Sequencing was done on a sample of PBMCs or T cells enriched from blood (not recorded which). The clonotype comes from a man between 50 and 59 years old who had recovered from COVID-19. The chain couples TRBV10-3 to TRBJ1-3, with D unclear. This chain's CDR3 is CAISESSLLRSSGNTIYF. In DNA form, the CDR3 reads TGTGCCATCAGTGAGTCCTCCCTCCTGCGGAGCTCTGGAAACACCATATATTTT.